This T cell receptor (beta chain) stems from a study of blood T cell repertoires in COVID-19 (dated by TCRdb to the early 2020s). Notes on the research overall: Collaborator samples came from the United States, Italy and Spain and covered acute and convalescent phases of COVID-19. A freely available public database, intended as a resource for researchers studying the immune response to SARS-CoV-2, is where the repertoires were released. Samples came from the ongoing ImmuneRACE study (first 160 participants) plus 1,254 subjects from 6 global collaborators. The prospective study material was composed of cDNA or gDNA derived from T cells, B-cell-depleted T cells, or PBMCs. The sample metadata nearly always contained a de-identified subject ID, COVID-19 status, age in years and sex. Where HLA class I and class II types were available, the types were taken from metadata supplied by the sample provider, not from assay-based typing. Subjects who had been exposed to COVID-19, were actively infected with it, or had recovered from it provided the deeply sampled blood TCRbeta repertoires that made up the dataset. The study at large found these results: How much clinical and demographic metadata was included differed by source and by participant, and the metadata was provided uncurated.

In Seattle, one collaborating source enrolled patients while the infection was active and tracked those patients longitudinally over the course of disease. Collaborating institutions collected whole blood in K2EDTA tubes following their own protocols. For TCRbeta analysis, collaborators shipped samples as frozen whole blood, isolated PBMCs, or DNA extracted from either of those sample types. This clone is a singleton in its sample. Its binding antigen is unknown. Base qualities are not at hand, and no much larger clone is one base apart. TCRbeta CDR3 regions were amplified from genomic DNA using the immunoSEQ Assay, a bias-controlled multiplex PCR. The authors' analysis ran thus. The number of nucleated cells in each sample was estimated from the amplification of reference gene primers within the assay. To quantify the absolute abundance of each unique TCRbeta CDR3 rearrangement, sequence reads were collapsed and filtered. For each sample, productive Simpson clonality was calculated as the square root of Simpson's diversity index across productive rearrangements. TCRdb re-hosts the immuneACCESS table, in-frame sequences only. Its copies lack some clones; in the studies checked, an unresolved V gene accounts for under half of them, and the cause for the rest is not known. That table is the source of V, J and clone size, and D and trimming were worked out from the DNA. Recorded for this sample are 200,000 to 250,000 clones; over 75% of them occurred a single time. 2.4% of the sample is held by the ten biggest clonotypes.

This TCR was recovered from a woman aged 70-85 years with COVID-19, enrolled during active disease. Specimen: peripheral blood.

The sequenced DNA is TGTGCCAGCAGTGAATATCTAGGTTTTTCTGGCTACACCTTC. It is translated as CASSEYLGFSGYTF. The chain is encoded by TRBV25-1 joined to TRBJ1-2, with no reliable assignment of the D segment. The germline V gene sets CDR1 to MGHDK and CDR2 to SYGVNS. V loses 0 bases of germline sequence and J loses 7 bases, and the interval between the two ends is 12 bases. The CDR3 spans 14 residues, from the cysteine through the phenylalanine. The retained sequence is limited to the CDR3, 42 bases, with the frame set at the first base.